Each of the 2 T cell receptor beta chains below was sequenced from the same sample in a study of identifying expanded T cells in peripheral blood. Method: immunoSEQ multiplex PCR; TCRdb's copy keeps in-frame clones and lacks some. The sample includes about 94,000 clones, nearly 90% seen only once; the top ten take 5.5% to 6%. Material: blood. All receptors come from a person aged 18 to 69 in good health.

Turning to this clone: This sample also contains other DNA sequences that code for the same CDR3. As DNA, the CDR3 is TGCGCCAGCAGCCTCGGACAGGGTGGCGGCTACACCTTC. Translated: CASSLGQGGGYTF. The J gene is TRBJ1-2, the V gene TRBV5-1; 8 nucleotides match TRBD1. With V trimmed by 4 bases and J by 8 bases, 7 bases remained unmatched. This CDR3 spans 13 amino acids. CDR1 and CDR2 from the germline V gene are SGHRS and YFSETQ. The full variable domain, its missing parts supplied by reference TRBV5-1 and TRBJ1-2, is KAGVTQTPRYLIKTRGQQVTLSCSPISGHRSVSWYQQTPGQGLQFLFEYFSETQRNKGNFPGRFSGRQFSNSRSEMNVSTLELGDSALYLCASSLGQGGGYTFGSGTRLTVV.

V usage is TRBV7-3 and J usage is TRBJ2-7; D is perhaps TRBD2 (5 bases). Germline V gene sequence: CDR1 SGHTA, CDR2 FQGTGA. Trimming removed 5 bases from V and 5 bases from J, with 19 bases in between. The CDR3 extends over 15 amino acids. CDR3 in amino acids: CASSPSPGERDEQYF. CDR3 coding DNA: TGTGCCAGCAGCCCGTCCCCGGGCGAGAGGGACGAGCAGTACTTC.